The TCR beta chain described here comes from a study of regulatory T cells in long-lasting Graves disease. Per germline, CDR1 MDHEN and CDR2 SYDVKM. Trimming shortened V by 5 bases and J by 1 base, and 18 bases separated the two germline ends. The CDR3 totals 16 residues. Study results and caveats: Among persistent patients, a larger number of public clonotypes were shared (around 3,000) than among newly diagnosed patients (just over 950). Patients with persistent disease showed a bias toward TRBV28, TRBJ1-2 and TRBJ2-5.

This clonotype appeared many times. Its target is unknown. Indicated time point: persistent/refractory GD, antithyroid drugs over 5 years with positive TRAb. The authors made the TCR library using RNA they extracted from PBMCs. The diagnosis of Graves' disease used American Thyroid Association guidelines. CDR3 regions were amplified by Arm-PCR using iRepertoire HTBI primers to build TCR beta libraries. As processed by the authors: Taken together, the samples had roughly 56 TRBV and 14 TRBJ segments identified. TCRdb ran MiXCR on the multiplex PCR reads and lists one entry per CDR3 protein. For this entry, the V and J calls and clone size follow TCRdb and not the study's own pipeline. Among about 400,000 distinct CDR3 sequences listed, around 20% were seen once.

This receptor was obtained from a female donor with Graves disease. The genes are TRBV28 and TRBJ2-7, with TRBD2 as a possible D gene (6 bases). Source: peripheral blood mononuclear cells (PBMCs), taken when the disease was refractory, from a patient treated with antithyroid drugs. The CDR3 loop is CASSARTKGLSYEQYF. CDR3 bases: TGTGCCAGCAGTGCACGGACTAAGGGCCTATCCTACGAGCAGTACTTC.